Listed here is a single T cell receptor (beta chain). This clone's antigen is unknown. No clone much larger than this one lies a single base away; base qualities are absent. This same CDR3 is encoded by further DNA sequences in the sample. In the paper's terms, the treatment or condition label means: over 15 received Ad26.COV2.S at low or high dose, single or two shots; five or six received placebo; per-sample allocation not given. For vaccine and placebo recipients, the sequenced repertoires came from samples collected on day 63 after the first injection. Between 29 July and 7 August 2020, Cohort 1b enrolled some 25 adults aged 18-55 years at one site in Boston, USA. Ad26.COV2.S was a replication-incompetent adenovirus type 26 vector that expressed a prefusion-stabilized SARS-CoV-2 spike protein derived from the original Wuhan strain. TCRbeta CDR3 regions were sequenced with the immunoSEQ Assay. After extraction, genomic DNA underwent amplification by bias-controlled multiplex PCR, followed by high-throughput sequencing. The authors' pipeline ran thus. To quantify the absolute abundance of every unique TCRbeta CDR3 region, sequences were collapsed and filtered. T cell fraction was estimated by normalizing TCRbeta template counts to usable DNA, with usable DNA measured through amplification of reference genes found in all nucleated cells. Repertoire TCRs were annotated as SARS-CoV-2-specific by exact matching of V gene, CDR3 amino acid sequence and J gene to a known reactive TCR set. The reference SARS-CoV-2 TCR set came from MIRA and was filtered for enrichment in COVID-19-positive ImmuneCODE repertoires, removing public or cross-reactive TCRs. Drawing on the MIRA antigens, annotated TCRs were analysed further at the level of specific ORF or position within ORF. Breadth was defined as the number of annotated unique rearrangements divided by the total number of unique productive rearrangements, and depth was defined as the summed frequency of the annotated unique rearrangements. Group comparisons of TCR breadth used two-sided Wilcoxon rank-sum tests. TCRdb obtained this table from immuneACCESS and retained in-frame rearrangements with V and J assigned. These tables miss some clones; where compared with another copy, unresolved V genes account for less than half of the shortfall, and the remainder is unexplained. The V and J calls and the clone size are those of that table, but D and trimming were determined from the DNA. Here the sample has just over 350,000 clones; approximately 81% occur a single time. Of the sample, 3% to 4% is held by the ten largest clones.

The CDR3 holds 14 amino acids from the cysteine to the phenylalanine. Kept here is only the CDR3 DNA, which spans 42 bases and is read in frame from base 1. CDR1 and CDR2 were assigned from the germline V gene as SGHTA and FQGNSA. V is cut by 0 bases and J by 0 bases, and the space between the germline ends is 6 bases. This entry comes from a study of Ad26.COV2.S vaccination and SARS-CoV-2 variants (dated by TCRdb to about 2021). General notes on the study: Vaccine-arm donors were drawn from COV1001, a multicentre, randomized, double-blind, placebo-controlled phase I-IIa trial of Ad26.COV2.S in healthy adults. Ad26.COV2.S was administered intramuscularly at a dose of 5x10^10 or 1x10^11 viral particles, either as one shot or as two shots given 56 days apart. The specificity and breadth of SARS-CoV-2-reactive T cell receptors after Ad26.COV2.S vaccination were assessed by TCRbeta repertoire sequencing. A total of around 32 samples were included in the TCR-sequenced set, comprising about 20 Ad26.COV2.S vaccine recipients, 5 placebo recipients and 8 SARS-CoV-2 convalescent individuals. Participants in the trial were split at random into five groups of five each, receiving low-dose or high-dose Ad26.COV2.S once or twice, or else placebo on both occasions. Throughout the experiments and outcome assessment, investigators stayed blinded to trial group allocation.

Findings and caveats that apply to the study as a whole: Spike-specific TCR breadth was higher in Ad26.COV2.S recipients than in placebo recipients (P = 0.0014). It was noted by the authors that total T cell responses may have been underestimated by the TCR breadth and depth analyses. The study was not powered to compare responses between vaccine doses or regimens. Non-spike TCR breadth was comparable between vaccine and placebo recipients, consistent with the vaccine containing only spike. After vaccination, substantial breadth of spike-specific CD8+ and CD4+ T cell responses was reported.

This clonotype was sampled from a person between 18 and 59 years old who received the Ad26.COV2.S COVID-19 vaccine or a placebo. The starting material was peripheral blood, obtained in a trial of Ad26.COV2.S vaccine versus placebo. The V and J segments used are TRBV7-2 and TRBJ2-7; TRBD2 is possibly the D segment (6 matching bases). The CDR3 is CASSLAGSSYEQYF. In nucleotides, the sequence is TGTGCCAGCAGCTTAGCCGGGAGCTCCTACGAGCAGTACTTC. Full variable domain (CDR3 extended with the reference TRBV7-2 and TRBJ2-7 proteins): GAGVSQSPSNKVTEKGKDVELRCDPISGHTALYWYRQSLGQGLEFLIYFQGNSAPDKSGLPSDRFSAERTGGSVSTLTIQRTQQEDSAVYLCASSLAGSSYEQYFGPGTRLTVT.